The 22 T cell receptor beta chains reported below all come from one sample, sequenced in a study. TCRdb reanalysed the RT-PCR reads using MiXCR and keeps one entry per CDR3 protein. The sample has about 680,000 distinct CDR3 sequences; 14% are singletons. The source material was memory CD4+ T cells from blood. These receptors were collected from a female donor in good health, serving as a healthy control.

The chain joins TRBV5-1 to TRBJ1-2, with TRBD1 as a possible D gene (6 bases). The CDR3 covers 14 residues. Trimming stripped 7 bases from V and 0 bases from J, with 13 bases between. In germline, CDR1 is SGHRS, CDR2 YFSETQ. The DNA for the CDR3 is TGCGCCAGCGGAGTGGGGGGCACTAACTATGGCTACACCTTC. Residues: CASGVGGTNYGYTF. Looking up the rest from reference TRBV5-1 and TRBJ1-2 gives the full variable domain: KAGVTQTPRYLIKTRGQQVTLSCSPISGHRSVSWYQQTPGQGLQFLFEYFSETQRNKGNFPGRFSGRQFSNSRSEMNVSTLELGDSALYLCASGVGGTNYGYTFGSGTRLTVV.

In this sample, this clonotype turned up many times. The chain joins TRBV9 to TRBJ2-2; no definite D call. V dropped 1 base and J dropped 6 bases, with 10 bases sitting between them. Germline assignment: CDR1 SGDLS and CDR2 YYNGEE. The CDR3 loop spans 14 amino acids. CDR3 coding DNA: TGTGCCAGCAGCGTATCAGGTGTCCCCGGGGAGCTGTTTTTT. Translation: CASSVSGVPGELFF.

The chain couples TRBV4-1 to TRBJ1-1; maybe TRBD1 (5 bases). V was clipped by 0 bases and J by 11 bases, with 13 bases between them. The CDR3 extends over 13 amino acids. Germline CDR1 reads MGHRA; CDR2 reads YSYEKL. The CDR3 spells CASSQEGTRRAFF. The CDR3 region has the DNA TGCGCCAGCAGCCAAGAGGGGACGCGGCGGGCTTTCTTT.

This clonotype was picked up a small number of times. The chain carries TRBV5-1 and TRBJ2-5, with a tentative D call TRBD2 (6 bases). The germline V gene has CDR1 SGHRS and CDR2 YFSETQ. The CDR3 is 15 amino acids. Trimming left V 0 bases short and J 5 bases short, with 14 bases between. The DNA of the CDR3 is TGCGCCAGCAGCTTGGGTCAGGGAGGTGCGGAGACCCAGTACTTC. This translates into CASSLGQGGAETQYF.

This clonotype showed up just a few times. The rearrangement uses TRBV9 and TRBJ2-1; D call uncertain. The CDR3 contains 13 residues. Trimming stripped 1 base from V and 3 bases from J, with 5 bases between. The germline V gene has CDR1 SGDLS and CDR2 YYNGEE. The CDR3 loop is CASSVRDYNEQFF. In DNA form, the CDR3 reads TGTGCCAGCAGCGTAAGGGACTACAATGAGCAGTTCTTC.

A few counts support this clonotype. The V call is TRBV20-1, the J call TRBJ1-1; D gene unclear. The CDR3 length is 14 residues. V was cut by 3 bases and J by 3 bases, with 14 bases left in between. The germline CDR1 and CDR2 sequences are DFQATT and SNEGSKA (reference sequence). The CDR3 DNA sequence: TGCAGTGCTAGCCATCGACTAGGAGACACTGAAGCTTTCTTT. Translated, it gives CSASHRLGDTEAFF.

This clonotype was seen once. The CDR3 spells CASSLVPAINTGELFF. In DNA form, the CDR3 reads TGCGCCAGCAGCTTGGTCCCAGCCATAAACACCGGGGAGCTGTTTTTT. This chain links TRBV5-1 with TRBJ2-2; D unresolved. The CDR3 sequence is 16 residues long. Trimming cost V 0 bases and J 2 bases, with 11 bases left between them. Germline-derived CDR1 and CDR2 are SGHRS and YFSETQ.

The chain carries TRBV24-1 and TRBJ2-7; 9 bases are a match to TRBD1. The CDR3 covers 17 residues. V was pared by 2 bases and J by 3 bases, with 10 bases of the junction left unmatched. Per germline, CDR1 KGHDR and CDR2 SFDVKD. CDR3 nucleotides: TGTGCCACCAGTGATTCACGAACCGGGACAGGGCGCTACGAGCAGTACTTC. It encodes CATSDSRTGTGRYEQYF.

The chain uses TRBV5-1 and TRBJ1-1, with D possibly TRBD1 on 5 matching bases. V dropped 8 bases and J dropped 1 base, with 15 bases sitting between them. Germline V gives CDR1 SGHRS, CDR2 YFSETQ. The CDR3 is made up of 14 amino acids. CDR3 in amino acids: CASNREGPNTEAFF. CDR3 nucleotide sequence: TGCGCCAGTAACCGGGAGGGGCCGAACACTGAAGCTTTCTTT.

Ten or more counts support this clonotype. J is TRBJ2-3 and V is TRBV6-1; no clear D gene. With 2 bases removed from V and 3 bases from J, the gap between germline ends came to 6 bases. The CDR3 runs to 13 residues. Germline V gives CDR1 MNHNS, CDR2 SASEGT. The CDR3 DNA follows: TGTGCCAGCAGTGAAACGGTGACAGATACGCAGTATTTT. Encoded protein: CASSETVTDTQYF.

The CDR3 sequence: CSASLSGNTIYF. CDR3 DNA sequence: TGCAGTGCTAGCCTGTCTGGAAACACCATATATTTT. J is TRBJ1-3 and V is TRBV20-1; D not certain. CDR3 size: 12 residues. V dropped 3 bases and J dropped 1 base, with 4 bases sitting between them. Per germline, CDR1 DFQATT and CDR2 SNEGSKA (reference sequence).

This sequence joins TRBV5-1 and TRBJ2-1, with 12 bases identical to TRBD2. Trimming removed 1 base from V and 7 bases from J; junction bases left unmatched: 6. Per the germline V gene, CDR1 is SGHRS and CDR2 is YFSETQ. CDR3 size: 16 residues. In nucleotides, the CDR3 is TGCGCCAGCAGCTTGTCCCTAGCGGGAGGGCTTAATGAGCAGTTCTTC. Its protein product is CASSLSLAGGLNEQFF.

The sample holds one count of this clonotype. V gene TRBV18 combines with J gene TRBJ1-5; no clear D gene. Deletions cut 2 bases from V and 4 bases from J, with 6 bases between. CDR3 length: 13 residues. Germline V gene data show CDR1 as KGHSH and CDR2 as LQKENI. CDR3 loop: CASSPKSNQPQHF. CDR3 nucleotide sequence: TGTGCCAGCTCACCAAAGTCGAATCAGCCCCAGCATTTT.

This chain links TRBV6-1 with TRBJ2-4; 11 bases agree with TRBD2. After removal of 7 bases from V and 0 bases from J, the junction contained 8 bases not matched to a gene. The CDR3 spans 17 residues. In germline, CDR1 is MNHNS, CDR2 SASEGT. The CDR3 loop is CASNRGLAVLAKNIQYF. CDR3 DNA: TGTGCCAGCAACAGGGGACTAGCGGTACTAGCCAAAAACATTCAGTACTTC.

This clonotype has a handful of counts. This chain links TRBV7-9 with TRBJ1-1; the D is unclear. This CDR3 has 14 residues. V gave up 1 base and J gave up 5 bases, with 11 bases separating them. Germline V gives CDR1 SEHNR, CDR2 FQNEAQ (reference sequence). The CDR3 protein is CASSLERESTEAFF. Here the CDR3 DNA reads TGTGCCAGCAGCTTAGAACGAGAGAGTACTGAAGCTTTCTTT.

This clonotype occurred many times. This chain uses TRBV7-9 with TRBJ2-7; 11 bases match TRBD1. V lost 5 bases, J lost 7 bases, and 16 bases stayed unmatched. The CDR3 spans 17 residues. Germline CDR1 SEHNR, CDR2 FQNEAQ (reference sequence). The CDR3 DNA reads TGTGCCAGCAGCCGACAGGGACAGGGGGTGATATACGGGGAGCAGTACTTC. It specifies CASSRQGQGVIYGEQYF.

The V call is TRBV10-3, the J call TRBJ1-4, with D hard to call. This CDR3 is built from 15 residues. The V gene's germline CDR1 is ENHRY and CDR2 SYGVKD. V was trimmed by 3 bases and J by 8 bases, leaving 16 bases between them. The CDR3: CAISDTPGAGEKLFF. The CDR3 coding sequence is TGTGCCATCAGTGATACCCCTGGCGCGGGCGAAAAACTGTTTTTT.

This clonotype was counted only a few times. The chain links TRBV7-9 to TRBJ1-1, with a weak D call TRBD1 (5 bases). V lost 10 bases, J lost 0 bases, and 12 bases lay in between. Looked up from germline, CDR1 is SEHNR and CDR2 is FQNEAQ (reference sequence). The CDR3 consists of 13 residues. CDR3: CATQWGLNTEAFF. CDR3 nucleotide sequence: TGTGCCACCCAGTGGGGACTGAACACTGAAGCTTTCTTT.

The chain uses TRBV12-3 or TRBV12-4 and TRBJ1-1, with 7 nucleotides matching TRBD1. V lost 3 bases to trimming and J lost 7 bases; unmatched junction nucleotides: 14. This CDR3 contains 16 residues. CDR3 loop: CASSFGQGGWSSEAFF. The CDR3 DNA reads TGTGCCAGCAGTTTCGGTCAGGGGGGCTGGAGTAGTGAAGCTTTCTTT.

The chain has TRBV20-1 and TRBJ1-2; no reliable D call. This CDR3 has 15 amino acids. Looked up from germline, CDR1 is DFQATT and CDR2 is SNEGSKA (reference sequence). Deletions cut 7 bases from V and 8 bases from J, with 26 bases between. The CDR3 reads CSVAIRVLRGYGYTF. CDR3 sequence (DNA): TGCAGTGTCGCGATAAGGGTCCTTCGAGGATACGGCTACACCTTC.

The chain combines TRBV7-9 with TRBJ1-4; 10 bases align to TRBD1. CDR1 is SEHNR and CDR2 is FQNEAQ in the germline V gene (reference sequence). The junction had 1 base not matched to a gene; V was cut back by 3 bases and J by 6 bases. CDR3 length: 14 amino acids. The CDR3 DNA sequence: TGTGCCAGCAGCTTGGGACAGGGGCATGAAAAACTGTTTTTT. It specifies CASSLGQGHEKLFF.

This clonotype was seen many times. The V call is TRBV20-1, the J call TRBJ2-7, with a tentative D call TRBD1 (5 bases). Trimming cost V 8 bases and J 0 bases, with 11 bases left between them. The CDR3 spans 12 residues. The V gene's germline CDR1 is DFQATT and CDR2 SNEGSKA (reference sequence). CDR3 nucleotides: TGCAGTATAGAAGGGGACTCCTACGAGCAGTACTTC. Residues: CSIEGDSYEQYF.